This T cell receptor beta chain is drawn from a study of blood T cell repertoires in COVID-19. V was clipped by 5 bases and J by 3 bases, with 14 bases between them. This CDR3 has 14 residues. From germline, CDR1 is SGHKS and CDR2 YYEKEE (reference sequence). TCRdb keeps only in-frame clones here, not all; method: immunoSEQ multiplex PCR. The repertoire consists of about 150,000 clones, with around 83% occurring once and the leading ten covering over 10%. This receptor was identified in a woman in her sixties or seventies with COVID-19, enrolled during active disease. The chain uses TRBV5-5 and TRBJ1-2; the D gene is possibly TRBD1 (6 bases). Sequencing was performed on peripheral blood. This CDR3 reads CASRLQDSDYGYTF. CDR3 nucleotide sequence: TGTGCCAGCAGACTCCAGGACAGTGACTATGGCTACACCTTC.